This record covers a single T cell receptor beta chain. Its antigen is unknown. The CDR3 loop spans 13 amino acids. Trimming stripped 8 bases from V and 4 bases from J, with 14 bases between. The germline V gene encodes CDR1 LNHDA and CDR2 SQIVND (reference sequence). This entry is derived from a study of OX40 agonist ivuxolimab in advanced cancers. Overall study context: Ivuxolimab doses were 0.01, 0.1, 0.3, 1.5, 3 or 10 mg/kg every 2 weeks. Age averaged around 60 years (range roughly 20 to 90), and 82.7% were male. Partial responses were achieved by three patients, of whom one had hepatocellular carcinoma and two had cutaneous melanoma. Study findings and constraints: Among the lowest levels of clonal expansion were found in partial responders at 0.1-3.0 mg/kg.

The data were produced by immunoSEQ multiplex PCR, yet TCRdb's version contains in-frame clones alone and is incomplete. Seen here are roughly 80,000 clones, roughly 84% observed once, and the top ten hold roughly 2.7%. The source of this sequence is an adult with an advanced solid tumor such as melanoma, head and neck, liver or kidney cancer. The starting material was CD4+ or CD8+ T cells sorted from blood, obtained in a trial of the OX40 agonist ivuxolimab. This chain links TRBV19 with TRBJ2-5, with D possibly matching TRBD2 (6 bases). The DNA for the CDR3 is TGTGCCAGTCGCGGACGGGGAGGAGAGACCCAGTACTTC. Translated: CASRGRGGETQYF.